The text below deals with one TCR beta chain. The PCR employed 60 Vbeta primers together with 13 Jbeta primers. This table comes from immunoSEQ multiplex PCR, and its TCRdb copy is limited to in-frame clones, with some not included. The table has 100,000 to 130,000 clones, around 80% seen once; the top ten hold approximately 2.6%. The source of the sample is a study of cytomegalovirus exposure and HLA in healthy donors. Germline V gene data show CDR1 as MNHNY and CDR2 as SVGAGI (reference sequence). The ends were cut back, 0 bases at V and 5 bases at J, with 7 bases in the middle. The CDR3 runs to 14 residues.

The TCR was taken from a man aged 25 to 45 in good health and CMV-seropositive. The J gene is TRBJ1-4, the V gene TRBV6-6; D is ambiguous. The specimen was PBMCs. The CDR3 DNA sequence: TGTGCCAGCAGTTACTCGCACTCCAATGAAAAACTGTTTTTT. It specifies CASSYSHSNEKLFF.